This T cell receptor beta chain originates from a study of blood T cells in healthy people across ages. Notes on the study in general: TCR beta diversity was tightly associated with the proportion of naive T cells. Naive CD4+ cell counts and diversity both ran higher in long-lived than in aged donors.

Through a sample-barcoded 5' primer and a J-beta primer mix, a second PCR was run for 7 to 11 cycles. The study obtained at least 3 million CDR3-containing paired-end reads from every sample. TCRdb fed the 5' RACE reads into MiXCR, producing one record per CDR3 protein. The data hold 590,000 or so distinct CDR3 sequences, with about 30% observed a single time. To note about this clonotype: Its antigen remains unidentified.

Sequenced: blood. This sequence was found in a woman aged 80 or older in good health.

This CDR3 is CSARDYRAGGKGEQYF. The DNA of the CDR3 is TGCAGTGCTAGAGATTATCGGGCAGGGGGCAAGGGCGAGCAGTACTTC. The chain is built from TRBV20-1 and TRBJ2-7, with TRBD1 matching 8 bases. V shed 0 bases, J shed 6 bases, and the junction held 13 bases outside the gene matches. The CDR3 runs to 16 residues. Germline CDR1 reads DFQATT; CDR2 reads SNEGSKA (reference sequence).